Below, 14 T cell receptor beta chains from the same sample are listed, as sequenced in a study of blood T cells in healthy people across ages. Next came a second PCR, run for about 7 to 11 cycles, which used a sample-barcoded 5' primer along with a J-beta primer mix. TCRdb ran MiXCR on the 5' RACE reads and lists one entry per CDR3 protein. Of around 320,000 distinct CDR3 sequences listed, less than 30% are singletons. Sequenced input: blood. The receptor set was obtained from a woman between 70 and 85 years old in good health.

This clonotype came up a few times. The CDR3 coding sequence is TGTGCCAGCAGCTCTAAAGGAAAGGGGCAGTACTTC. As protein: CASSSKGKGQYF. This rearrangement joins TRBV7-2 to TRBJ2-7; D uncertain. Germline values: CDR1 SGHTA, CDR2 FQGNSA. CDR3 length: 12 amino acids. The V end was cut by 4 bases, the J end by 9 bases, with 13 bases between. The full variable domain, rest sourced from reference TRBV7-2 and TRBJ2-7, is GAGVSQSPSNKVTEKGKDVELRCDPISGHTALYWYRQSLGQGLEFLIYFQGNSAPDKSGLPSDRFSAERTGGSVSTLTIQRTQQEDSAVYLCASSSKGKGQYFGPGTRLTVT.

This clonotype was counted a few times. The chain is built from TRBV7-2 and TRBJ2-5; TRBD1 matches at 8 bases. The CDR3 has 16 amino acids. Losses at the gene ends were 4 bases for V and 5 bases for J; bases not matched to a gene: 12. CDR1 SGHTA and CDR2 FQGNSA come from the germline V gene. CDR3 region: CASSSGRTGKKETQYF. DNA of the CDR3: TGTGCCAGCAGCTCCGGAAGGACAGGGAAAAAGGAGACCCAGTACTTC.

The V gene is TRBV20-1, the J gene TRBJ2-7; tentative D call: TRBD1 (6 bases). Germline V gives CDR1 DFQATT, CDR2 SNEGSKA (reference sequence). V was clipped by 1 base and J by 3 bases, with 19 bases between them. The CDR3 extends over 16 amino acids. This CDR3 is CSARVRGYTSIYEQYF. The DNA of the CDR3 is TGCAGTGCTAGAGTAAGGGGGTATACTAGTATCTACGAGCAGTACTTC.

This chain links TRBV5-1 with TRBJ2-7; 13 bases are a match to TRBD2. The J call is doubtful: the DNA matches TRBJ2-1 better. Germline lookup yields CDR1 SGHRS and CDR2 YFSETQ. The CDR3 is 15 amino acids. CDR3 sequence (DNA): TGCGCCAGCAGCTTCGGACTAGCGGGGGTTTCTGAGCAGTTCTTC. This sequence encodes CASSFGLAGVSEQFF.

Comment on this clonotype: The junction departs from germline at one end; a sequencing error may be responsible. The chain couples TRBV20-1 to TRBJ2-1; D not certain. The CDR3 runs to 12 residues. In germline, CDR1 is DFQATT, CDR2 SNEGSKA (reference sequence). CDR3 sequence reads: CSAHVGVDERFF. DNA of the CDR3: TGCAGTGCCCATGTTGGCGTCGATGAGCGGTTCTTC.

The rearrangement links TRBV4-2 to TRBJ2-3; weak D call: TRBD1 (6 bases). Trimming removed 2 bases at V and 5 bases at J, with 14 bases between. Germline V lookup: CDR1 LGHNA, CDR2 YNFKEQ. This CDR3 has 15 amino acids. As DNA, the CDR3 is TGTGCCAGCAGCCAATTCGGTCCAGGGGAAGATACGCAGTATTTT. It encodes CASSQFGPGEDTQYF.

This chain uses TRBV7-3 with TRBJ1-4, with 10 positions matching TRBD1. The CDR3 covers 19 residues. The V segment lost 0 bases and the J segment 2 bases; nucleotides outside the gene matches: 9. Germline CDR1 is SGHTA and CDR2 is FQGTGA. In DNA, the CDR3 is TGTGCCAGCAGCTTAACGACAGGGGGCGCCACCGAGACTAATGAAAAACTGTTTTTT. Residues: CASSLTTGGATETNEKLFF.

Turning to this clonotype: The limits of the CDR3 on the DNA are not certain, so only TCRdb's listed CDR3 is given. The V and J genes are TRBV20-1 and TRBJ1-2. CDR1 and CDR2 from the germline V gene are DFQATT and SNEGSKA (reference sequence). The CDR3 numbers 13 amino acids, ends counted. The chain's CDR3 is CSASGGVNYGCTF.

By sample fraction, this clonotype is medium-sized. The CDR3 region is CASSPGTGNTIYF. In nucleotides, the CDR3 is TGTGCCAGCAGTCCCGGGACGGGAAACACCATATATTTT. V and J are TRBV12-3 or TRBV12-4 and TRBJ1-3; TRBD1 is a possible D gene (5 bases). CDR3 length equals 13 residues. V was clipped by 5 bases and J by 4 bases, with 9 bases between them.

J is TRBJ2-5 and V is TRBV20-1, with 11 bases identical to TRBD1. The CDR3 loop spans 16 amino acids. Trimming cost V 0 bases and J 5 bases; bases outside gene matches: 8. CDR1 is DFQATT and CDR2 is SNEGSKA in the germline V gene (reference sequence). CDR3 in amino acids: CSARDYGQGASETQYF. CDR3 DNA sequence: TGCAGTGCTAGAGACTATGGACAGGGGGCATCGGAGACCCAGTACTTC.

This clonotype has only a few counts. The chain recombines TRBV7-9 with TRBJ2-3; weak D call: TRBD1 (6 bases). The germline V gene encodes CDR1 SEHNR and CDR2 FQNEAQ (reference sequence). There are 14 residues in the CDR3. Deletions cut 5 bases from V and 10 bases from J, with 19 bases between. This chain's CDR3 is CASSLVDRRSPQYF. Written as DNA, the CDR3 is TGTGCCAGCAGCCTCGTCGACAGGCGAAGCCCGCAGTATTTT. The full variable domain, its missing parts supplied by reference TRBV7-9 and TRBJ2-3, is DTGVSQNPRHKITKRGQNVTFRCDPISEHNRLYWYRQTLGQGPEFLTYFQNEAQLEKSRLLSDRFSAERPKGSFSTLEIQRTEQGDSAMYLCASSLVDRRSPQYFGPGTRLTVL.

The chain combines TRBV20-1 with TRBJ2-5, with D unresolved. Per the germline V gene, CDR1 is DFQATT and CDR2 is SNEGSKA (reference sequence). This CDR3 is 13 amino acids long. V lost 0 bases, J lost 4 bases, and 9 bases lay in between. The CDR3 sequence is CSARDSPVETQYF. In nucleotides, the CDR3 is TGCAGTGCTAGAGACTCCCCTGTAGAGACCCAGTACTTC.

The rearrangement uses TRBV20-1 and TRBJ2-2; 9 positions match TRBD2. Germline CDR1 and CDR2: DFQATT and SNEGSKA (reference sequence). Germline trimming cut 6 bases from V and 5 bases from J; bases unmatched to any gene: 16. CDR3 size: 17 residues. The CDR3 loop is CSAQNSPLAGRTGELFF. CDR3 in DNA: TGCAGTGCCCAGAATTCCCCCCTAGCGGGAAGGACCGGGGAGCTGTTTTTT.

The chain is built from TRBV28 and TRBJ1-1, with D possibly TRBD1 on 5 matching bases. Germline V gene data show CDR1 as MDHEN and CDR2 as SYDVKM. This CDR3 is built from 13 residues. The V gene lost 7 bases and the J gene lost 1 base, with 10 bases spanning the gap. The CDR3 DNA follows: TGTGCCAGCACGTGGGGGGAGAACACTGAAGCTTTCTTT. Translation: CASTWGENTEAFF.